Below, one T cell receptor beta chain is given with its context. Its antigen is still unknown. TCRdb's copy holds only in-frame clones and misses some; the assay was immunoSEQ multiplex PCR. The profile covers some 170,000 clones, with 84% appearing a single time and more than 8.5% taken by the ten largest. Germline CDR1 reads SGDLS; CDR2 reads YYNGEE. V shed 0 bases, J shed 6 bases, and the junction held 10 bases outside the gene matches. CDR3 length: 17 amino acids. The data originate from a study of cytomegalovirus exposure and HLA in healthy donors. Turning to the study itself: The platform used for the roughly 130 validation repertoires matched that of the 666 first-cohort repertoires, a later analysis reported. Study results and limitations: Specificity of three CMV-associated chains for CMV antigens was verified in vitro. For most TCR sequences rarity was the rule, although some public TCRs occurred in many donors.

The donors were part of the roughly 130-subject validation cohort, which stood apart from the 666-subject first cohort. The TCR sequence derives from a man younger than 40 in good health and CMV-seropositive. Source material: PBMCs. V is TRBV9 and J is TRBJ2-1; 9 nucleotides match TRBD1. The CDR3 region is CASSVGQYRGPSNEQFF. The CDR3 DNA reads as TGTGCCAGCAGCGTAGGGCAATACAGGGGGCCCTCCAATGAGCAGTTCTTC.